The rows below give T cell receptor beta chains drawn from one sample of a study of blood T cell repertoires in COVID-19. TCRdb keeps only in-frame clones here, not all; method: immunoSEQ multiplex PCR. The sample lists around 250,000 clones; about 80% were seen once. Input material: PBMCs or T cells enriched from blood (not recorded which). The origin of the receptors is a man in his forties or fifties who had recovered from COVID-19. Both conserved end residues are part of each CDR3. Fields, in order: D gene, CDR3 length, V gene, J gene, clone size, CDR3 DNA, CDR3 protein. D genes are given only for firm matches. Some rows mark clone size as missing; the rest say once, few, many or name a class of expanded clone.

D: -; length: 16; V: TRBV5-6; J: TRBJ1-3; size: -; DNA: TGTGCCAGCAGCTCCCTGACAGAATACTCTGGAAACACCATATATTTT; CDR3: CASSSLTEYSGNTIYF
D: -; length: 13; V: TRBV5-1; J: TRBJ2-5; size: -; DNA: TGCGCCAGCAGCTCCCGGGGAGCAGAGACCCAGTACTTC; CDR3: CASSSRGAETQYF
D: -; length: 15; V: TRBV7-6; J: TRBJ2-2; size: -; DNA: TGTGCCAGCAGCTTCGGCGGGCCGGGAGTCGGGGAGCTGTTTTTT; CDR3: CASSFGGPGVGELFF
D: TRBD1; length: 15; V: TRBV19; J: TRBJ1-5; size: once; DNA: TGTGCCACGCGCCGGGACAGGGAAGCCCATCAGCCCCAGCATTTT; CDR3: CATRRDREAHQPQHF
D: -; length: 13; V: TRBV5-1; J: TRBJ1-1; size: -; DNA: TGCGCCAGCAGCTTGGCCCTCAACACTGAAGCTTTCTTT; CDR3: CASSLALNTEAFF
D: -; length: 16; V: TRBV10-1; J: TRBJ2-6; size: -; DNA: TGCGCCAGCAGTGGAGGAGGGAGCTCTGGGGCCAACGTCCTGACTTTC; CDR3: CASSGGGSSGANVLTF
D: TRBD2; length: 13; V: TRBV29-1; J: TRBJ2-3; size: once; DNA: TGCAGCGGGGCGGGGGGGAGCACAGATACGCAGTATTTT; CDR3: CSGAGGSTDTQYF
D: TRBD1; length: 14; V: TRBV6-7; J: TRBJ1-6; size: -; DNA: TGTGCCAGCAGAGGGGACAGGGGCCATACACCCCTCCACTTT; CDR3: CASRGDRGHTPLHF
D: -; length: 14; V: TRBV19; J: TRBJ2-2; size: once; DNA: TGTGCCAGTAGTTCCAGGGGAAACACCGGGGAGCTGTTTTTT; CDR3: CASSSRGNTGELFF
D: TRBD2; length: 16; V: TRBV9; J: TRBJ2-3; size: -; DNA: TGTGCCAGCAGCGCCGATCTAGCGGGGGGCACAGATACGCAGTATTTT; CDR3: CASSADLAGGTDTQYF
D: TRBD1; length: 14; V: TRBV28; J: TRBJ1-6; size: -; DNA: TGTGCCAGCAGTCCAGGGACAGCCGATTCACCCCTCCACTTT; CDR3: CASSPGTADSPLHF
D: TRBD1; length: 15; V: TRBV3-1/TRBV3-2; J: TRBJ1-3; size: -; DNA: TGTGCCAGCAGCCAAGGCAGGGGGGTTGGAAACACCATATATTTT; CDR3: CASSQGRGVGNTIYF
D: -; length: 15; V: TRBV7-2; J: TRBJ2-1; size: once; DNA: TGTGCCAGCAGTCCCGGACTACTGTCCTACAATGAGCAGTTCTTC; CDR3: CASSPGLLSYNEQFF
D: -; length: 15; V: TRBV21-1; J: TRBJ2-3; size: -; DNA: TGTGCCAGCAGCAAGACTAGCGGGGGCACAGATACGCAGTATTTT; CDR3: CASSKTSGGTDTQYF
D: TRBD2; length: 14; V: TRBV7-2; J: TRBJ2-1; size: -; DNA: TGTGCCAGCAGGAGCGGGAGCTCCTACAATGAGCAGTTCTTC; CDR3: CASRSGSSYNEQFF
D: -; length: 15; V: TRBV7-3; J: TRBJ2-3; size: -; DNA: TGTGCCAGCAGCTTAAACGCGGGGCCCACAGATACGCAGTATTTT; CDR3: CASSLNAGPTDTQYF
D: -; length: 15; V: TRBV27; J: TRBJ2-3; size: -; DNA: TGTGCCAGCAGTCAGAAAGTTGCAGGCACAGATACGCAGTATTTT; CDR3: CASSQKVAGTDTQYF
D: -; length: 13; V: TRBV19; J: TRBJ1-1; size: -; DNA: TGTGCCAGTAGCGAATCACAGGGCACTGAAGCTTTCTTT; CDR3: CASSESQGTEAFF
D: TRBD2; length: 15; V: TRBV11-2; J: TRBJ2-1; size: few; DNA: TGTGCCAGCAGCTTCCGGCTAGCGGAGGACAATGAGCAGTTCTTC; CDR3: CASSFRLAEDNEQFF
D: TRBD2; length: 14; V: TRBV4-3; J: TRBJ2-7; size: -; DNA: TGCGCCAGCAGCCTCATAGCGGGACCTAGCGAGCAGTACTTC; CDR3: CASSLIAGPSEQYF
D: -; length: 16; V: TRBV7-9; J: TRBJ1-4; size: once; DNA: TGTGCCAGCAGCTCAAAAACAGGGTTCGGGGATGAAAAACTGTTTTTT; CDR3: CASSSKTGFGDEKLFF
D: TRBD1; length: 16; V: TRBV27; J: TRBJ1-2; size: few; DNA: TGTGCCAGCAGCCCCACCCAGGGACAGGGGAGCTATGGCTACACCTTC; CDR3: CASSPTQGQGSYGYTF
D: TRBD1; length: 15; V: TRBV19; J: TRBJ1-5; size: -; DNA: TGTGCCAGTAGTATGACAGGGGGGAGCAATCAGCCCCAGCATTTT; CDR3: CASSMTGGSNQPQHF
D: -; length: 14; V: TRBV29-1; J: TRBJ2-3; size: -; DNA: TGCAGCGTGGAGGGTGTTGCTAGCACAGATACGCAGTATTTT; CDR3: CSVEGVASTDTQYF
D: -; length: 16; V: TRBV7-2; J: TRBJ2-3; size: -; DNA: TGTGCCAGCAGCTTAGGAGGTTTGCCCGGGACAGATACGCAGTATTTT; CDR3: CASSLGGLPGTDTQYF